This TCR beta chain was identified during a study of T cell clonality in common variable immunodeficiency. The study, taken as a whole, reports: Reportedly, TCR beta sequences from common variable immunodeficiency showed fewer deletions and N-nucleotide insertions.

Sequencing used immunoSEQ multiplex PCR; TCRdb keeps in-frame clones, though not all of them. The sample was found to contain roughly 13,000 clones, and every one recurs. Only a few counts were recorded for this clone. Its target is unknown. This clonotype was obtained from a human donor with common variable immunodeficiency. The sequenced material came from peripheral blood mononuclear cells.

The CDR3: CASSEAIGRDNSPLHF. The CDR3 DNA, read in part, is TGTGCCAGCAGTGAAGCCATCGGCAGGGATAATTCACCC. The rearrangement uses TRBV6-1 and TRBJ1-6; D possibly corresponds to TRBD1 (5 bases). The observed sequence ends 3 residues before the CDR3 terminus, with the missing tail filled in from the germline J gene. In germline, CDR1 is MNHNS, CDR2 SASEGT. The CDR3 spans 16 residues. V lost 0 bases and J 5 bases, leaving 11 bases between the germline ends.